The TCR beta chain under discussion was sequenced for a study of shared clonotypes between healthy human individuals. Here immunoSEQ multiplex PCR was the method, and the copy in TCRdb shows in-frame clones only, minus some. The sample has 2 million to 2.5 million clones; more than 80% are singletons. This TCR was recovered from a young man in good health. Some clones in this sample may be carry-over from other donors' samples. Sequencing input: naive CD4+ T cells from PBMCs. The subset: CD45RA+ positively selected.

The CDR3 DNA reads as TGTGCCAGCAGTTCGAGAGGGGGGCGACCTATTTGGGACTATGGCTACACCTTC. It yields the protein CASSSRGGRPIWDYGYTF. The chain couples TRBV28 to TRBJ1-2, with a tentative D call TRBD1 (6 bases). Germline CDR1 is MDHEN and CDR2 is SYDVKM. This CDR3 contains 18 residues. With 4 bases removed from V and 3 bases from J, the gap between germline ends came to 24 bases.